This entry features one TCR beta chain sequence. The germline CDR1 and CDR2 sequences are KGHSH and LQKENI. Germline trimming cut 3 bases from V and 5 bases from J; bases unmatched to any gene: 7. The CDR3 runs to 16 residues. Clones were read by immunoSEQ multiplex PCR, and TCRdb kept only the in-frame ones, dropping some. The profile shows about 1.5 million clones, around 97% of them singletons. The sample belongs to a study of shared clonotypes between healthy human individuals. The specimen was naive CD4+ T cells sorted from blood. Subset specified: CD45RA+ positively selected. J is TRBJ2-2 and V is TRBV18; 9 positions agree with TRBD2. The receptor was isolated from a man aged 25-40 years in good health. In nucleotides, the CDR3 is TGTGCCAGCTCACCGATGCTAGCGGGAAGGACCGGGGAGCTGTTTTTT. Protein sequence: CASSPMLAGRTGELFF. Looking up the rest from reference TRBV18 and TRBJ2-2 gives the full variable domain: NAGVMQNPRHLVRRRGQEARLRCSPMKGHSHVYWYRQLPEEGLKFMVYLQKENIIDESGMPKERFSAEFPKEGPSILRIQQVVRGDSAAYFCASSPMLAGRTGELFFGEGSRLTVL.